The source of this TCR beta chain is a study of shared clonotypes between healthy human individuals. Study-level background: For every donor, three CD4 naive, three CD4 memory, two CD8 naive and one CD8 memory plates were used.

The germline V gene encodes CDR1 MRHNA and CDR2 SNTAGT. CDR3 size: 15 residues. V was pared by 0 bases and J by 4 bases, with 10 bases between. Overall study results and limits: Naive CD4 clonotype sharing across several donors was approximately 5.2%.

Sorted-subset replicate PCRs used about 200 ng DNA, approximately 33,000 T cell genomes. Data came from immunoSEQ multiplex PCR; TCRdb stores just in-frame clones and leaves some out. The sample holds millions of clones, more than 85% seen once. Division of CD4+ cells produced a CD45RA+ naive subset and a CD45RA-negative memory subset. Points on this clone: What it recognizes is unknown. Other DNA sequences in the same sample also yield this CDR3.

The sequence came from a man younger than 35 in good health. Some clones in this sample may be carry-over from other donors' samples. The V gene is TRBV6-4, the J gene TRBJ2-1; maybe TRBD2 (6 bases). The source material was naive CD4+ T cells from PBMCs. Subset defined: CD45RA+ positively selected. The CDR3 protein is CASSDSGTGYNEQFF. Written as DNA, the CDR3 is TGTGCCAGCAGTGACTCTGGGACTGGTTACAATGAGCAGTTCTTC.